This T cell receptor beta chain was recovered during a study of cytomegalovirus exposure and HLA in healthy donors. On this clone itself: Antigen: not known.

Germline V gene lookup returns CDR1 SGHRS and CDR2 YFSETQ. V lost 2 bases, J lost 5 bases, and 3 bases stayed unmatched. The CDR3 loop spans 14 amino acids. General study points: The study listed roughly 150 cytomegalovirus-associated TCR beta chains. Several top significant clusters appeared, in a later analysis, to be linked to common viral pathogens. Previously analyzed data showed that most TCR beta V segments were productive at a frequency of about 87% or about 30%.

The study ran its PCR with 60 Vbeta and 13 Jbeta primers. Profiled with immunoSEQ multiplex PCR; TCRdb holds only in-frame clones, not every one. The sample carries approximately 190,000 clones, approximately 80% recorded once. Sequencing was done on a sample of PBMCs. The source of this sequence is a woman aged 30 to 39 in good health and CMV-seropositive. The chain uses TRBV5-1 and TRBJ2-7; 11 nucleotides align to TRBD2. CDR3 in DNA: TGCGCCAGCAGCTTTAGCGGGGGGGTCAACGAGCAGTACTTC. It specifies CASSFSGGVNEQYF.